Included here is one TCR beta chain sequence, with context. The table came from immunoSEQ multiplex PCR; TCRdb's copy has only in-frame clones and leaves some out. The sample contains tens of thousands of clones, 93% of which appear only once. The data stem from a study of control samples from healthy donors and cancer patients. CDR1 LNHDA and CDR2 SQIVND come from the germline V gene (reference sequence). V was pared by 5 bases and J by 7 bases, with 7 bases of the junction left unmatched. The CDR3 is 14 residues long. This clonotype was obtained from a woman in her thirties or forties with lung cancer. The sample taken for sequencing was PBMCs. The chain carries TRBV19 and TRBJ2-7; the match to TRBD1 covers 11 bases. Here the CDR3 reads CASSPGQGAREQYF. Written as DNA, the CDR3 is TGTGCCAGTAGTCCCGGACAGGGGGCTAGGGAGCAGTACTTC.